The 14 T cell receptor beta chains in this list originate from one sample, sequenced in a study of human T cells and chemical hapten exposure. TCRdb used MiXCR to reprocess the RACE reads, holding one entry per CDR3 protein. This table holds about 350,000 distinct CDR3 sequences, about 6.3% found once. The time point is: patch test 2, 6 weeks after DPC sensitization. Treatment indicated: therapeutic diphenylcyclopropenone sensitization with weekly scalp DPC. Sequenced here: whole blood, sampled in connection with sensitization to the hapten diphenylcyclopropenone (DPC). These receptors were collected from a woman aged 18-29 years with alopecia areata. Some clones in this sample may be carry-over from other donors' samples.

This clonotype occurred a few times. V and J are TRBV4-3 and TRBJ2-5, with D possibly matching TRBD1 (6 bases). Germline-derived CDR1 and CDR2 are LGHNA and YSLEER. The CDR3 runs 16 residues. V lost 0 bases to trimming and J lost 6 bases, with 17 bases between them. CDR3 residues: CASSQEGGQSGKTQYF. Here the CDR3 DNA reads TGCGCCAGCAGCCAAGAAGGGGGACAATCCGGGAAGACCCAGTACTTC.

The chain couples TRBV5-1 to TRBJ1-1; 7 positions agree with TRBD1. Germline assignment: CDR1 SGHRS and CDR2 YFSETQ. J lost 8 bases, V lost 4 bases, and 5 bases had no gene match. The CDR3 extends over 12 amino acids. CDR3 nucleotides: TGCGCCAGCAGCACTACCAGGGGGGAAGCTTTCTTT. Its protein product is CASSTTRGEAFF.

V gene TRBV28 combines with J gene TRBJ1-2; TRBD1 matches at 8 bases. Germline assignment: CDR1 MDHEN and CDR2 SYDVKM. With 3 bases clipped from V and 4 bases from J, the junction kept 7 bases outside the gene matches. The CDR3 length is 15 residues. The CDR3 region is CASSFLSGQAYGYTF. The CDR3 nucleotides are TGTGCCAGCAGTTTCCTATCGGGACAGGCCTATGGCTACACCTTC.

This clonotype was detected a few times. V gene TRBV5-6 combines with J gene TRBJ2-3; no reliable D call. The length of the CDR3 is 13 residues. Deletions cut 3 bases from V and 4 bases from J, with 9 bases between. The V gene's germline CDR1 is SGHDT and CDR2 YYEEEE. The CDR3 reads CASSSPEADTQYF. CDR3 coding DNA: TGTGCCAGCAGCTCCCCTGAGGCAGATACGCAGTATTTT.

The rearrangement uses TRBV5-1 and TRBJ1-2, with D uncertain. Germline values: CDR1 SGHRS, CDR2 YFSETQ. V was cut by 3 bases and J by 4 bases, with 19 bases left in between. The length of the CDR3 is 16 residues. CDR3 coding DNA: TGCGCCAGCAGCTCCCCGGACGAAGGCCACACCTATGGCTACACCTTC. Translation: CASSSPDEGHTYGYTF.

This clonotype was seen at least ten times. The genes are TRBV20-1 and TRBJ1-5; unclear D gene. This CDR3 is 14 amino acids long. V was cut by 7 bases and J by 3 bases, with 16 bases left in between. Germline V gene sequence: CDR1 DFQATT, CDR2 SNEGSKA (reference sequence). The CDR3 DNA sequence: TGCAGTGTCAGTGGAGGAGGTAACAATCAGCCCCAGCATTTT. It translates to CSVSGGGNNQPQHF.

This chain uses TRBV4-3 with TRBJ2-1, with a possible D match to TRBD2 (7 bases). The V gene lost 4 bases and the J gene lost 4 bases, with 14 bases spanning the gap. Germline CDR1 and CDR2: LGHNA and YSLEER. The CDR3 is 15 amino acids. For the CDR3, the DNA is TGCGCCAGCAGCCCTAAGGGGGGGGCTTACAATGAGCAGTTCTTC. Protein sequence: CASSPKGGAYNEQFF.

The chain combines TRBV6-2 or TRBV6-3 with TRBJ1-6, with TRBD1 matching 8 bases. The germline gives CDR1 MNHEY, CDR2 SVGEGT. V shed 4 bases and J 9 bases; nucleotides not matched to a gene: 8. The CDR3 length is 15 residues. The CDR3 DNA reads TGTGCCAGCAGTTCCTTCGACAGGGGTGCTTCACCCCTCCACTTT. The encoded protein is CASSSFDRGASPLHF.

This clonotype was seen a handful of times. The genes are TRBV5-5 and TRBJ2-7, with 7 nucleotides matching TRBD1. With 3 bases clipped from V and 7 bases from J, the junction kept 7 bases outside the gene matches. Germline values: CDR1 SGHKS, CDR2 YYEKEE (reference sequence). There are 13 residues in the CDR3. The CDR3 region is CASSWGQNREQYF. In nucleotides, the CDR3 is TGTGCCAGCAGCTGGGGACAGAATAGGGAGCAGTACTTC.

This clonotype appeared many times. The chain has TRBV11-2 and TRBJ2-5; 13 bases line up with TRBD2. Per the germline V gene, CDR1 is SGHAT and CDR2 is FQNNGV. V dropped 5 bases and J dropped 5; count of bases not matched to a gene: 14. This CDR3 is 18 amino acids long. CDR3 DNA sequence: TGTGCCAGCAGCCTTGGGAGACTAGCGGGGGGCCCTAGGGAGACCCAGTACTTC. Its protein is CASSLGRLAGGPRETQYF. The full variable domain, rest sourced from reference TRBV11-2 and TRBJ2-5, is EAGVAQSPRYKIIEKRQSVAFWCNPISGHATLYWYQQILGQGPKLLIQFQNNGVVDDSQLPKDRFSAERLKGVDSTLKIQPAKLEDSAVYLCASSLGRLAGGPRETQYFGPGTRLLVL.

This clonotype was seen more than once but under ten times. The genes are TRBV20-1 and TRBJ2-3, with a weak D call TRBD1 (6 bases). CDR3 size: 13 residues. In germline, CDR1 is DFQATT, CDR2 SNEGSKA (reference sequence). Between the trimmed V and J ends, which lost 3 bases and 2 bases, there was a span of 9 bases. The CDR3 spells CSASWGHTDTQYF. The CDR3 DNA reads TGCAGTGCTAGCTGGGGGCACACAGATACGCAGTATTTT.

At least ten counts were recorded for this clonotype. The V gene is TRBV29-1, the J gene TRBJ2-2; D ambiguous. V lost 4 bases and J 0 bases, leaving 9 bases between the germline ends. CDR1 and CDR2 from the germline V gene are SQVTM and ANQGSEA. The CDR3 is 14 residues long. The CDR3 DNA sequence: TGCAGCGTTGCGTCACAGTCGAACACCGGGGAGCTGTTTTTT. Translating gives CSVASQSNTGELFF.

This clonotype turned up a few times. The chain uses TRBV2 and TRBJ1-2; 8 nucleotides match TRBD1. V lost 5 bases and J lost 6; bases outside the gene matches: 8. CDR1 and CDR2 (germline): SNHLY, FYNNEI. CDR3 length: 14 amino acids. CDR3 coding DNA: TGTGCCAGCAGTTGGACAGGGTTAAGCGATGGCTACACCTTC. It is translated as CASSWTGLSDGYTF.

The rearrangement links TRBV7-2 to TRBJ1-4, with a weak D call TRBD1 (5 bases). V was pared by 1 base and J by 11 bases, with 11 bases between. Germline V gene data show CDR1 as SGHTA and CDR2 as FQGNSA. This CDR3 contains 13 residues. In DNA form, the CDR3 reads TGTGCCAGCAGCTTAGTCGACCGGGACAAACTGTTTTTT. It codes for CASSLVDRDKLFF.